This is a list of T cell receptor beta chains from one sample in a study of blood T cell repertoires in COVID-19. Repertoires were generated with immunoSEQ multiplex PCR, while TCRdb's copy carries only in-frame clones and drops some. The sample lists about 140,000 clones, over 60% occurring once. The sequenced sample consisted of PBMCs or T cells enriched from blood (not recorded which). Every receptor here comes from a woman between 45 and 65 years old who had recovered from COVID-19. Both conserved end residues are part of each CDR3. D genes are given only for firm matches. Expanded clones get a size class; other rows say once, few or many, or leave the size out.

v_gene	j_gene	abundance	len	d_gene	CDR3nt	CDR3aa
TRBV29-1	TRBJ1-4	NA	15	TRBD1	TGCAGCGTTGAAGATCCGGACAGGAGTCTAGGAAAACTGTTTTTT	CSVEDPDRSLGKLFF
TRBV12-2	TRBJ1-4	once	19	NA	TGTGCAAGTCGCCTAGGGGTTGGGGCCCTCCGGTGCACTAATGAAAAACTGTTTTTT	CASRLGVGALRCTNEKLFF
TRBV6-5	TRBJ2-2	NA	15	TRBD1	TGTGCCAGCAGGCCAGGGGGTCAGGGCGCCGGGGAGCTGTTTTTT	CASRPGGQGAGELFF
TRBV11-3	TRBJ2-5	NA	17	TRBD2	TGTGCCAGCAGCTTACACCACGCCGGGACTAAGCAAGAGACCCAGTACTTC	CASSLHHAGTKQETQYF
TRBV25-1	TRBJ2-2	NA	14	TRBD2	TGTGCCAGCAGTGTAGCGGGGGGTACCGGGGAGCTGTTTTTT	CASSVAGGTGELFF
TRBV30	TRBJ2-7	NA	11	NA	TGTGCCTGGAGTGGACGGGACGAGCAGTACTTC	CAWSGRDEQYF
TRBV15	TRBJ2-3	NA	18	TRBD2	TGTGCCACCAGCAGAGAACTAGCGGGGGGGTCATCCAGGGATACGCAGTATTTT	CATSRELAGGSSRDTQYF
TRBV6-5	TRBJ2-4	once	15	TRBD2	TGTGCCAGCAGTTCGGGACTAGCGGCCAAAAACATTCAGTACTTC	CASSSGLAAKNIQYF
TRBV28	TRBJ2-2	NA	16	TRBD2	TGTGCCAGCAGTGGCTCGGGACTACCAAACACCGGGGAGCTGTTTTTT	CASSGSGLPNTGELFF
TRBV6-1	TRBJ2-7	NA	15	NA	TGTGCCAGCAGTGAACAGTTTCTCAGCTCCTACGAGCAGTACTTC	CASSEQFLSSYEQYF
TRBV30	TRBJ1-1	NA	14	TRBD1	TGTGCCTGGGACAGGGGGGTAAAGGGCACTGAAGCTTTCTTT	CAWDRGVKGTEAFF
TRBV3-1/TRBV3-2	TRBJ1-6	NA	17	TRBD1	TGTGCCAGCAGCCGTTCCTCTGGGGGGACAGGGAATTCACCCCTCCACTTT	CASSRSSGGTGNSPLHF
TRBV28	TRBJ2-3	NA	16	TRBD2	TGTGCCAGCAGTTTCGGGGGAAGCGGGGACACAGATACGCAGTATTTT	CASSFGGSGDTDTQYF
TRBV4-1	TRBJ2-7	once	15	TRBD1	TGCGCCAGCAGCCAATTAGGGACAGGGGGCGACGAGCAGTACTTC	CASSQLGTGGDEQYF
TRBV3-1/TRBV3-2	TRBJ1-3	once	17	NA	TGTGCCAGCAGCCAAGATAGGAGGGGAGCGGATGGAAACACCATATATTTT	CASSQDRRGADGNTIYF
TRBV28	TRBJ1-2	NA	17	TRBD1	TGTGCCAGCAGTTCCTGGGGAGACAGGGGTGGACACTATGGCTACACCTTC	CASSSWGDRGGHYGYTF
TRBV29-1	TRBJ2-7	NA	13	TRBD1	TGCAGCGTTGGAGGGCAGGGGGCACCCGAGCAGTACTTC	CSVGGQGAPEQYF
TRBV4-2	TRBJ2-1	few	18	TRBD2	TGTGCCAGCAGCCAAGGCCTCGCTAGCGGGAGTTCCTACAATGAGCAGTTCTTC	CASSQGLASGSSYNEQFF
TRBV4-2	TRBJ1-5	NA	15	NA	TGTGCCAGCAGCCAAGGTGACTCGCAATCGGAGCCCCAGCATTTT	CASSQGDSQSEPQHF
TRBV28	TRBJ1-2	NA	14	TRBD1	TGTGCCAGCAGGCTAACAGGGGTAGAATATGGCTACACCTTC	CASRLTGVEYGYTF
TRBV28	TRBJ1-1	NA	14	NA	TGTGCCAGCAGTTTGGGGAGGGCAAGAACTGAAGCTTTCTTT	CASSLGRARTEAFF
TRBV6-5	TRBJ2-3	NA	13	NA	TGTGCCAGCAGTTTCCAGAGCACAGATACGCAGTATTTT	CASSFQSTDTQYF
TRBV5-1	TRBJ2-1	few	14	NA	TGCGCCAGCAGCTTGTTGCCAGGGGAAAATGAGCAGTTCTTC	CASSLLPGENEQFF
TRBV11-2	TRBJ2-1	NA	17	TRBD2	TGTGCCAGCAGCAGGACTAGCGGGGGGTCCTCCTACAATGAGCAGTTCTTC	CASSRTSGGSSYNEQFF
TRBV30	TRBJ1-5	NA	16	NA	TGTGCCTGGAGTTCGGGGGGGACCCGGGGGAATCAGCCCCAGCATTTT	CAWSSGGTRGNQPQHF
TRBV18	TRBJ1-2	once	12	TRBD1	TGTGCCAGCTCACCCGACAGGGGTGGCTACACCTTC	CASSPDRGGYTF
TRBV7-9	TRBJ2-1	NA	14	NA	TGTGCCAGCAGCTCGGTCCAGAGCGTCAATGAGCAGTTCTTC	CASSSVQSVNEQFF
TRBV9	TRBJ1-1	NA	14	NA	TGTGCCAGCAGCCTTTACGACAGGAACACTGAAGCTTTCTTT	CASSLYDRNTEAFF
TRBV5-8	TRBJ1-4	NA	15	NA	TGTGCCAGCTCACCTTGGGGGCAGTTAAATGAAAAACTGTTTTTT	CASSPWGQLNEKLFF
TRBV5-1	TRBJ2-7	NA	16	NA	TGCGCCAGCAGCTCCCGACAGTTGGATCCAACCTACGAGCAGTACTTC	CASSSRQLDPTYEQYF
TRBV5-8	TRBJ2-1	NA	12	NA	TGTGCCAGCAGCTTCTCCGTCTATGAGCAGTTCTTC	CASSFSVYEQFF
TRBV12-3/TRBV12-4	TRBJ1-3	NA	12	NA	TGTGCCAGCAGCTATGATGGAAACACCATATATTTT	CASSYDGNTIYF
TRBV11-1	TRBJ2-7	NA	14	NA	TGTGCCAGCAGCCCCGGAGGCCAACCTTACGAGCAGTACTTC	CASSPGGQPYEQYF
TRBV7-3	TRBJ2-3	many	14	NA	TGTGCCAGCAGCCTTTTAGGGGATGCAGATACGCAGTATTTT	CASSLLGDADTQYF
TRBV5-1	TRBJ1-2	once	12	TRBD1	TGCGCCAGCCGAACAGGGGACCGTGGCTACACCTTC	CASRTGDRGYTF
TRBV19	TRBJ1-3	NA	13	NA	TGTGCCAGTAGTCTGGGCCGTCAAAACACCATATATTTT	CASSLGRQNTIYF
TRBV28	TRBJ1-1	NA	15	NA	TGTGCCAGCAGACGGCTTGACAGGATGGGGACTGAAGCTTTCTTT	CASRRLDRMGTEAFF
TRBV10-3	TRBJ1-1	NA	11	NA	TGTGCCATCAGGTCAAACACTGAAGCTTTCTTT	CAIRSNTEAFF
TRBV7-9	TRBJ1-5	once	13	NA	TGTGCCAGCACCTATCGGAGCAATCAGCCCCAGCATTTT	CASTYRSNQPQHF
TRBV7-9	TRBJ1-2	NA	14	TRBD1	TGTGCCAGCATGGGGGACAGCCTCCACTATGGCTACACCTTC	CASMGDSLHYGYTF
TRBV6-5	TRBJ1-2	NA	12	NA	TGTGCCAGCGGGGGCGACGCGTTTGGCTACACCTTC	CASGGDAFGYTF
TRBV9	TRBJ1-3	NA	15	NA	TGTGCCAGCAGCGTAGGGGGCGTCTCCGTAAACACCATATATTTT	CASSVGGVSVNTIYF